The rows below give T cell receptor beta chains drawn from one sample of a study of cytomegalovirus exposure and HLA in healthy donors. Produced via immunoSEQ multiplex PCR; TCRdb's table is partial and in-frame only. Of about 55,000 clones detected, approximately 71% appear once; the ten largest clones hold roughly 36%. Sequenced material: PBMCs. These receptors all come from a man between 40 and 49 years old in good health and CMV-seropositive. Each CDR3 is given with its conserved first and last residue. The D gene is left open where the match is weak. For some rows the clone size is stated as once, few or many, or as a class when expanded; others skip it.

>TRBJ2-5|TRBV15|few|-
CATSRDRHSQETQYF
TGTGCCACCAGCAGAGATCGACACAGCCAAGAGACCCAGTACTTC
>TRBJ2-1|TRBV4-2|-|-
CASSQKTGPLGNEQFF
TGTGCCAGCAGCCAAAAAACAGGCCCCCTGGGCAATGAGCAGTTCTTC
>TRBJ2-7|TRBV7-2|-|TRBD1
CASSPGQAAYEQYF
TGTGCCAGCAGCCCGGGACAGGCTGCCTACGAGCAGTACTTC
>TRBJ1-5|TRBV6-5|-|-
CASSYSGGSNQPQHF
TGTGCCAGCAGTTACTCGGGGGGAAGCAATCAGCCCCAGCATTTT
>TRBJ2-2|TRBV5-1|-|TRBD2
CASSLTTSGGNTGELFF
TGCGCCAGCAGCTTGACAACTAGCGGGGGGAACACCGGGGAGCTGTTTTTT
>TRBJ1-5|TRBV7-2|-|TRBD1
CASSLAGQGTYSNQPQHF
TGTGCCAGCAGCTTAGCGGGACAGGGCACCTATAGCAATCAGCCCCAGCATTTT
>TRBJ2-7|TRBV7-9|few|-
CASSSPDSYTYEQYF
TGTGCCAGCAGCTCTCCGGACAGCTATACCTACGAGCAGTACTTC
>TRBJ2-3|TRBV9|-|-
CASSVEAVTDTQYF
TGTGCCAGCAGCGTAGAAGCGGTCACAGATACGCAGTATTTT
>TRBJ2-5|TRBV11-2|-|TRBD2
CASSHRDYRETQYF
TGTGCCAGCAGTCATAGGGACTATAGAGAGACCCAGTACTTC
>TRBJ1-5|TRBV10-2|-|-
CVSGDYSNQPQHF
TGCGTCAGCGGAGACTATAGCAATCAGCCCCAGCATTTT
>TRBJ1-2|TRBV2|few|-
CASTRQNYGYTF
TGTGCCAGCACCAGACAGAACTATGGCTACACCTTC
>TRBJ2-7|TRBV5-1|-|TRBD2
CASSLLASGRQYF
TGCGCCAGCAGCTTGCTGGCTAGCGGAAGGCAGTACTTC
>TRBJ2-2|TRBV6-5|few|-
CASKASATTGELFF
TGTGCCAGCAAAGCTAGCGCCACCACCGGGGAGCTGTTTTTT
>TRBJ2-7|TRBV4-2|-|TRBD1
CASRPTGVDEQYF
TGTGCCAGCAGACCGACAGGGGTCGACGAGCAGTACTTC
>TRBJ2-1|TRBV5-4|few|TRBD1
CASSFGGGTGIGNEQFF
TGTGCCAGCAGTTTTGGGGGGGGGACAGGGATCGGCAATGAGCAGTTCTTC
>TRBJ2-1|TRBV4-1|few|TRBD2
CASSPGLAGGLGEQFF
TGCGCCAGCAGCCCCGGACTAGCGGGGGGGCTCGGTGAGCAGTTCTTC
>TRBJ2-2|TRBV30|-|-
CAVDGSGLATGELFF
TGTGCCGTGGACGGTTCGGGACTGGCCACCGGGGAGCTGTTTTTT
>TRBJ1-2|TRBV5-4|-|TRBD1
CASSPGQGYTF
TGTGCCAGCAGCCCGGGACAGGGATACACCTTC
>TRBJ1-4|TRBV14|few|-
CASSRRGGNEKLFF
TGTGCCAGCAGCCGCAGGGGAGGGAACGAAAAACTGTTTTTT
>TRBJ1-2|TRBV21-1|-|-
CASSKGSGDDDGYTF
TGTGCCAGCAGCAAAGGCTCGGGGGACGATGATGGCTACACCTTC
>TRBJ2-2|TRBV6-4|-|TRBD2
CASSDRAGGTGELFF
TGTGCCAGCAGTGACCGAGCGGGGGGCACCGGGGAGCTGTTTTTT
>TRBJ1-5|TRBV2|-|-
CASSTNAGSRGNQPQHF
TGTGCCAGCAGTACAAACGCGGGAAGTAGGGGCAATCAGCCCCAGCATTTT
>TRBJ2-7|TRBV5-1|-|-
CASSLSDNSYEQYF
TGCGCCAGCAGCTTGAGCGATAATTCGTACGAGCAGTACTTC
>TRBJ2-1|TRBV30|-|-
CAWSVRQDNEQFF
TGTGCCTGGAGTGTTAGACAGGACAATGAGCAGTTCTTC
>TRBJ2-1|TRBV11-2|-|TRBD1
CASSLVGQTYNEQFF
TGTGCCAGCAGCTTAGTGGGACAGACCTACAATGAGCAGTTCTTC
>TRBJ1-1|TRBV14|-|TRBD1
CASSYPWKGAGTEAFF
TGTGCCAGCAGTTACCCATGGAAGGGGGCAGGGACTGAAGCTTTCTTT
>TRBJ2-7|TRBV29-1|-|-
CSVRVVEQYF
TGCAGCGTCAGGGTTGTCGAGCAGTACTTC
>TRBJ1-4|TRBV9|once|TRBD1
CASSTRQGLDEKLFF
TGTGCCAGCAGCACGCGACAGGGTTTGGATGAAAAACTGTTTTTT
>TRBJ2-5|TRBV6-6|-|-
CASGLRSETQYF
TGTGCCAGCGGCCTTCGCTCTGAGACCCAGTACTTC
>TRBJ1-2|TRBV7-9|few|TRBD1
CASSLQGANGYTF
TGTGCCAGCAGCCTCCAGGGGGCAAATGGCTACACCTTC
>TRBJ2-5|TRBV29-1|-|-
CSVEVLRETQYF
TGCAGCGTTGAGGTCCTACGGGAGACCCAGTACTTC
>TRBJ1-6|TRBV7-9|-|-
CASSSPPGVEPHNSPLHF
TGTGCCAGCAGCTCCCCACCCGGGGTCGAGCCCCATAATTCACCCCTCCACTTT
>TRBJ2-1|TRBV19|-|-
CASADRTRSYNEQFF
TGTGCCAGCGCCGACAGGACACGCTCCTACAATGAGCAGTTCTTC
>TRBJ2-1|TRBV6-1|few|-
CASTLGLYWVF
TGTGCCAGCACCCTTGGGCTTTATTGGGTCTTC
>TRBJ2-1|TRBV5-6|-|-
CASSFSVYNEQFF
TGTGCCAGCAGCTTTAGCGTCTACAATGAGCAGTTCTTC
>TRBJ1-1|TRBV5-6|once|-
CASSPTTYTQGTEAFF
TGTGCCAGCAGCCCGACGACGTACACCCAGGGGACTGAAGCTTTCTTT
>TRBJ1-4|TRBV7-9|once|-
CASRRGARENEKLFF
TGTGCCAGCCGCCGGGGGGCGCGGGAGAATGAAAAACTGTTTTTT
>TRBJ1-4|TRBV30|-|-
CAWGRGGGEEKLFF
TGTGCCTGGGGGCGGGGAGGCGGGGAGGAAAAACTGTTTTTT
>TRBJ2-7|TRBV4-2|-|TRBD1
CASSQRTGTYEQYF
TGTGCCAGCAGCCAGCGGACAGGGACCTACGAGCAGTACTTC
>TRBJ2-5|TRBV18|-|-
CASSPRERETQYF
TGTGCCAGCTCACCTAGGGAGCGGGAGACCCAGTACTTC
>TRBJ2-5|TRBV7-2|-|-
CASSSYGEVGETQYF
TGTGCCAGCAGCTCGTATGGGGAGGTCGGGGAGACCCAGTACTTC
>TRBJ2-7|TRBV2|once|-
CASRRTGSRDEQYF
TGTGCCAGCAGAAGAACAGGGTCGAGGGACGAGCAGTACTTC
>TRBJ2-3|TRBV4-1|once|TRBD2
CASSQEFGASGRTDTQYF
TGCGCCAGCAGCCAAGAGTTCGGAGCTAGCGGACGCACAGATACGCAGTATTTT
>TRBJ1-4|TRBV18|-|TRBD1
CASSREGAEGEKLFF
TGTGCCAGCTCACGCGAGGGGGCCGAGGGTGAAAAACTGTTTTTT
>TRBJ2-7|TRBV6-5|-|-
CASTNGGTPHEQYF
TGTGCCAGCACCAACGGAGGGACCCCACACGAGCAGTACTTC
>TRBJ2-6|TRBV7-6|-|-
CASSLARPAVAGANVLTF
TGTGCCAGCAGCTTAGCTCGTCCCGCAGTGGCTGGGGCCAACGTCCTGACTTTC
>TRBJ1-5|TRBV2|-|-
CASSDVGRVGNQPQHF
TGTGCCAGCAGTGATGTCGGCAGGGTTGGCAATCAGCCCCAGCATTTT